Listed below are T cell receptor beta chains from one sample, sequenced in a study of T cell repertoires in cytomegalovirus infection. No antigens are known for them. TCRdb re-analysed the reads in MiXCR, keeping a single row per CDR3 protein. The repertoire holds around 710,000 distinct CDR3 sequences, with approximately 32% as singletons. The sample was cultured CD8+ T cells from PBMCs, taken from culture after CMV antigen stimulation. The receptors come from a human donor in good health (CMV status not recorded). Some clones in this sample may be carry-over from other donors' samples. The CDR3 runs from the conserved cysteine through the conserved F or W. D genes are given only for firm matches.

J,V,D,CDR3
TRBJ2-1,TRBV7-2,.,CVSSLGRARRSYNEQFF
TRBJ2-1,TRBV6-8,TRBD1,CASSSPGTGDPLSQFF
TRBJ1-6,TRBV27,.,CASSSGSYNLPLHF
TRBJ2-1,TRBV19,TRBD2,CASSIPWLAGGPTYNEQFF
TRBJ2-1,TRBV6-1,TRBD2,CASSVTSGAYNEQFF
TRBJ1-5,TRBV4-2,.,CASSQGVGSGQPQHF
TRBJ2-1,TRBV7-8,.,CASTNRRGSSYNEQFF
TRBJ1-1,TRBV6-6,TRBD1,CASSYTGGMNTEAFF
TRBJ2-3,TRBV5-1,TRBD2,CASSPGGARTDTQYF
TRBJ2-3,TRBV20-1,.,CSARKGGANTQYF
TRBJ1-5,TRBV19,.,CASSIGGPNQPQHF
TRBJ2-2,TRBV7-8,.,CASSSWDKLNTGELFF
TRBJ2-3,TRBV7-8,TRBD1,CASSLPDRGGTDTQYF
TRBJ1-1,TRBV7-6,.,CASSSGQITEAFF
TRBJ2-2,TRBV7-2,.,CASSPMTSNTGELFF
TRBJ2-1,TRBV7-8,.,CASSLGGWLLTPGNEQFF
TRBJ1-2,TRBV7-6,.,CASSLMTDNYGYTF
TRBJ2-2,TRBV7-9,.,CASSHPDNANTGELFF
TRBJ1-5,TRBV6-1,.,CASSPYGGTSNQPQHF
TRBJ2-7,TRBV11-2,.,CASSTRSSGRGSEQYF
TRBJ1-1,TRBV27,TRBD1,CASSLSHPTGGAEAFF
TRBJ1-5,TRBV2,TRBD1,CASSKTGTGNQPQHF
TRBJ2-1,TRBV7-8,.,CASSLAPESSYNEQFF
TRBJ2-5,TRBV7-3,TRBD2,CASSPGTGTTSGGVETQYF
TRBJ2-1,TRBV6-6,TRBD2,CASSYSRAGGRNEQFF
TRBJ1-2,TRBV12-3/TRBV12-4,.,CASVLGGGHYGYTF
TRBJ2-1,TRBV9,TRBD1,CASSGPGTGDYNEQFF
TRBJ2-1,TRBV7-2,TRBD2,CASSFSGNEQFF
TRBJ1-6,TRBV7-9,TRBD1,CASSQPGQGGSPLHF
TRBJ1-1,TRBV7-8,TRBD1,CASSFLRTGGTEAFF
TRBJ1-1,TRBV5-4,TRBD1,CASSFKGARARVNTEAFF
TRBJ1-4,TRBV27,.,CASSPRQMRTTNEKLFF
TRBJ1-2,TRBV12-5,.,CASGLVGQIYGYTF
TRBJ1-2,TRBV11-2,TRBD1,CASSSSNHRGEYGYTF
TRBJ2-5,TRBV11-1,.,CASSSPTKPDQETQYF
TRBJ1-1,TRBV7-3,TRBD1,CASSLTRRGRFSEAFF
TRBJ2-2,TRBV7-6,.,CASSFEESGELFF
TRBJ1-1,TRBV5-4,.,CASKAGAGEAFF
TRBJ2-3,TRBV7-2,TRBD2,CASSDSSGGEDTQYF